The T cell receptor (beta chain) described here comes from a study of chronic HIV infection and antiretroviral therapy. The CDR3 loop spans 16 amino acids. Deletions cut 6 bases from V and 2 bases from J, with 17 bases between. CDR1 MDHEN and CDR2 SYDVKM come from the germline V gene. TCRdb recomputed calls from the 5' RACE reads with MiXCR, one row per CDR3 protein. Of more than 40,000 distinct CDR3 sequences in the sample, approximately 20% were seen once. This receptor was identified in an adult who had HIV and had not received antiretroviral therapy, or was an uninfected healthy control (not recorded which). Sequencing was done on a sample of peripheral blood. V gene TRBV28 combines with J gene TRBJ2-1; possibly TRBD2 for D (6 bases). The CDR3 region has the DNA TGTGCCAGCAGCTTTCTCGGGCTAGCGACCTACAATGAGCAGTTCTTC. This sequence encodes CASSFLGLATYNEQFF. The full variable domain, with the rest looked up from reference TRBV28 and TRBJ2-1, is DVKVTQSSRYLVKRTGEKVFLECVQDMDHENMFWYRQDPGLGLRLIYFSYDVKMKEKGDIPEGYSVSREKKERFSLILESASTNQTSMYLCASSFLGLATYNEQFFGPGTRLTVL.